The rows below give T cell receptor beta chains drawn from one sample of a study of OX40 agonist ivuxolimab in advanced cancers. Assay: immunoSEQ multiplex PCR; the TCRdb copy retains only in-frame clones and omits some. The table records about 14,000 clones, 80% of them present only once. The sample was CD4+ or CD8+ T cells sorted from blood, taken in a trial of the OX40 agonist ivuxolimab. These receptor sequences come from an adult with an advanced solid tumor such as melanoma, head and neck, liver or kidney cancer. The CDR3 runs from the conserved cysteine through the conserved F or W.

V gene: TRBV15; J gene: TRBJ2-7; CDR3 protein: CATSRGGYEQYF
V gene: TRBV21-1; J gene: TRBJ2-6; CDR3 protein: CASNGTASGANVLTF
V gene: TRBV5-4; J gene: TRBJ2-7; CDR3 protein: CASSFGTSEQYF
V gene: TRBV5-1; J gene: TRBJ2-7; CDR3 protein: CASSFMYPVSSYEQYF
V gene: TRBV6-1; J gene: TRBJ2-7; CDR3 protein: CASSGDRYEQYF
V gene: TRBV7-9; J gene: TRBJ2-1; CDR3 protein: CASTDSRFPYNEQFF
V gene: TRBV9; J gene: TRBJ2-3; CDR3 protein: CASSVEGGGPDTQYF
V gene: TRBV27; J gene: TRBJ2-7; CDR3 protein: CASSPGTGGHEQYF
V gene: TRBV5-3; J gene: TRBJ1-6; CDR3 protein: CARSPPGQHSYNSPLHF
V gene: TRBV10-3; J gene: TRBJ2-7; CDR3 protein: CAITESLGYEQYF
V gene: TRBV27; J gene: TRBJ2-1; CDR3 protein: CASSLRGSSYNEQFF
V gene: TRBV5-1; J gene: TRBJ1-3; CDR3 protein: CASSPTRSGGPGNTIYF
V gene: TRBV7-9; J gene: .; CDR3 protein: CASSLGSGHEQYF
V gene: TRBV7-8; J gene: TRBJ2-7; CDR3 protein: CASRLAGGSYEQYF
V gene: TRBV7-9; J gene: TRBJ2-2; CDR3 protein: CASSQALAGGTNTGELFF
V gene: TRBV7-6; J gene: TRBJ2-2; CDR3 protein: CASSLWGNTGELFF
V gene: TRBV2; J gene: TRBJ2-3; CDR3 protein: CASSPRDWGHRGTDTQYF
V gene: TRBV7-8; J gene: TRBJ2-1; CDR3 protein: CASSSGLAGAYNEQFF
V gene: TRBV5-4; J gene: TRBJ2-2; CDR3 protein: CASSLGLAGGNTGELFF
V gene: TRBV7-9; J gene: TRBJ2-2; CDR3 protein: CASSQGGTGELFF
V gene: TRBV7-9; J gene: TRBJ2-2; CDR3 protein: CASSPHDRGPNTGELFF
V gene: TRBV5-4; J gene: TRBJ2-1; CDR3 protein: CASSLAGNEQFF
V gene: TRBV5-6; J gene: TRBJ2-3; CDR3 protein: CASSLQGEAQYF
V gene: TRBV6-4; J gene: TRBJ2-7; CDR3 protein: CASRTGGLYEQYF
V gene: TRBV5-1; J gene: TRBJ2-7; CDR3 protein: CASSDSYEQYF
V gene: TRBV9; J gene: TRBJ1-2; CDR3 protein: CASSDGPLLSGYTF
V gene: TRBV6-1; J gene: TRBJ2-7; CDR3 protein: CASSEAGDSSYEQYF
V gene: TRBV18; J gene: TRBJ2-2; CDR3 protein: CASSPPPWNTGELFF
V gene: TRBV27; J gene: TRBJ2-1; CDR3 protein: CASRKGWLELNEQFF
V gene: TRBV5-1; J gene: TRBJ1-2; CDR3 protein: CASSLVGEAGGYGYTF
V gene: TRBV5-1; J gene: TRBJ2-7; CDR3 protein: CASSLDSAGVGDYEQYF
V gene: TRBV29-1; J gene: TRBJ1-3; CDR3 protein: CSVRETDSGNTIYF
V gene: TRBV11-2; J gene: TRBJ2-3; CDR3 protein: CASSFGGDTQYF
V gene: TRBV4-1; J gene: TRBJ1-3; CDR3 protein: CASSQDRSSGNTIYF
V gene: TRBV10-2; J gene: TRBJ1-2; CDR3 protein: CASSELSTTDYGYTF
V gene: TRBV11-3; J gene: TRBJ2-1; CDR3 protein: CASSRDSLGMEEQFF
V gene: TRBV9; J gene: TRBJ1-5; CDR3 protein: CASSPGGAGLQPQHF
V gene: TRBV27; J gene: TRBJ2-3; CDR3 protein: CASSLHRVRLGTDTQYF
V gene: TRBV6-5; J gene: TRBJ1-6; CDR3 protein: CASSYSTGVEHSPLHF
V gene: TRBV25-1; J gene: TRBJ2-5; CDR3 protein: CASSEWDSGETQYF
V gene: TRBV19; J gene: TRBJ1-2; CDR3 protein: CASSLGQGADYGYTF
V gene: TRBV15; J gene: TRBJ2-3; CDR3 protein: CATSREESTDTQYF
V gene: TRBV19; J gene: TRBJ1-3; CDR3 protein: CASSMWNSGNTIYF
V gene: TRBV5-8; J gene: TRBJ1-1; CDR3 protein: CASSPRGPEAFF
V gene: TRBV7-9; J gene: TRBJ1-2; CDR3 protein: CASIMGQGLPANYGYTF